This T cell receptor beta chain is drawn from a study of T cell responses to AZD1222 COVID-19 vaccine (dated by TCRdb to the early 2020s). Looking at the study overall: AZD1222 recipients whose second dose came at about 4 weeks and those whose second dose came at about 12 weeks were combined into one group, since spike-specific TCR depth and breadth did not differ between the two schedules. A total of approximately 250 trial participants underwent TCR sequencing, of whom approximately 200 had received two doses of AZD1222 and 26 had received two doses of the MenACWY control vaccine. Trial participants were enrolled by age into 18-55, 56-69 and 70-plus year subgroups, with approximately 160, 26 and 62 TCR-sequenced participants respectively. Beyond this particular receptor, the publication reports: The 56-69-year group was small, and its depth increase did not reach significance, likely because of low power. Conclusions about previously exposed vaccinees are limited because only five to seven AZD1222 recipients were SARS-CoV-2 seropositive at baseline. A significant rise in spike-specific TCR breadth and depth was observed after two AZD1222 doses relative to day 0 and relative to MenACWY recipients. Nearly half of unique spike-specific TCRs reportedly recognized epitopes outside regions mutated in the B.1.351 and B.1.1.7 variants. No day 14 peak-response samples were available, so repertoires were characterized only after the peak T cell response. The whole spike protein was spanned by vaccine-associated CD4 TCRs, and dominant responses were seen in regions 160-218 and 743-854. Participants were mostly white British and included more females than males, and it was suggested by the authors that clonal diversity may have been underestimated.

The CDR3 regions of human TCRbeta chains were analyzed by immunosequencing. The authors' analysis ran thus. TCRs in the repertoires were compared against a reference library of SARS-CoV-2-specific TCRs that had been generated with the MIRA antigen-specificity platform. Breadth meant the fraction of unique TCRs that were SARS-CoV-2-associated, whereas depth meant the fraction of total T cells that were SARS-CoV-2-associated. Each spike-specific TCR was assigned to its reactive spike region and to a CD4 or CD8 class using the MIRA data. Log10-transformed breadth and depth values were compared by one-way ANOVA with Sidak's multiple comparisons tests. TCRdb re-hosts the immuneACCESS table, in-frame sequences only. Its copies lack some clones; in the studies checked, an unresolved V gene accounts for under half of them, and the cause for the rest is not known. Clonal size and the V and J genes are those of that table, whereas D and trimming came from the DNA. A total of fewer than 150,000 clones appear in this sample, about nine tenths of them only once. The top ten hold around 4.5% of the sample.

Regarding this clone: Its antigen is not yet known. Per-base quality was not reported, and no clone a single base away is much larger than it.

This specimen's time point label, per the study, means: baseline before first vaccination. The vaccinee samples were drawn from two UK trials, COV001 and COV002, one of which was a single-blind randomized controlled phase 2/3 trial testing AZD1222 (ChAdOx1 nCoV-19) in healthy adults. For TCRbeta chain sequencing, PBMC samples from trial participants were taken at day 0 and at day 28 after the second dose. Deletion took 4 bases off V and 0 bases off J, with a span of 9 bases between the germline ends. The cysteine opens and the phenylalanine closes a CDR3 of 14 amino acids. Only the CDR3 part of the read is kept: 42 bases, read in frame from the first base. CDR1 and CDR2, per the germline V gene (reference sequence), are LNHDA and SQIVND.

The origin of this receptor is an adult in good health. The chain couples TRBV19 to TRBJ1-1; TRBD1 is a possible D gene, resting on 5 matching bases. Sequencing was performed on peripheral blood, taken on day 0 of AZD1222 vaccination. The nucleotides are TGTGCCAGTAGTAGACAGTTAATGAACACTGAAGCTTTCTTT. This translates into CASSRQLMNTEAFF.